Shown below are 10 T cell receptor beta chains from a single sample sequenced in a study of cytomegalovirus exposure and HLA in healthy donors. The PCR employed 60 Vbeta primers together with 13 Jbeta primers. Sequenced by immunoSEQ multiplex PCR; TCRdb stores in-frame clones only, minus some. The sample includes about 68,000 clones, around four fifths of them seen just once. The sample was PBMCs. The receptors stem from a human donor in good health.

V and J are TRBV29-1 and TRBJ2-3; 9 bases are shared with TRBD1. This CDR3 region has 14 residues. Trimming removed 4 bases from V and 9 bases from J; junction bases left unmatched: 11. The germline V gene encodes CDR1 SQVTM and CDR2 ANQGSEA. CDR3 DNA: TGCAGCGTTGCCGGGACAGGGTCAAGGGAAACGCAGTATTTT. This encodes CSVAGTGSRETQYF.

V usage is TRBV7-6 and J usage is TRBJ1-6; no clear D gene. Per the germline V gene, CDR1 is SGHVS and CDR2 is FNYEAQ. The CDR3 covers 18 residues. V gave up 1 base and J gave up 6 bases, with 19 bases separating them. The CDR3 protein is CASSLEKSPGALNSPLHF. CDR3 DNA sequence: TGTGCCAGCAGCTTAGAGAAATCCCCGGGAGCCCTTAATTCACCCCTCCACTTT.

The V call is TRBV6-1, the J call TRBJ2-1; D perhaps matches TRBD1 (6 bases). The CDR3 consists of 13 residues. Germline CDR1 reads MNHNS; CDR2 reads SASEGT. Trimming shortened V by 7 bases and J by 3 bases, and 10 bases separated the two germline ends. In nucleotides, the CDR3 is TGTGCCAGCATCAAGGACAGCTACAATGAGCAGTTCTTC. It yields the protein CASIKDSYNEQFF.

Remarks on this clone: Mismatch with germline at one junction end may stem from a read error. The J gene is TRBJ1-5, the V gene TRBV19; 8 bases fit TRBD1. The CDR3 runs to 16 residues. Germline CDR1 reads LNHDA; CDR2 reads SQIVND (reference sequence). This chain's CDR3 is CASIIDSGQGGQPQHF. CDR3 coding DNA: TGTGCCAGTATTATAGATAGCGGACAGGGAGGCCAGCCCCAGCATTTT.

The genes are TRBV29-1 and TRBJ2-7; D is uncertain. Germline CDR1 reads SQVTM; CDR2 reads ANQGSEA. The CDR3 contains 12 residues. Trimming removed 4 bases at V and 5 bases at J, with 12 bases between. CDR3 bases: TGCAGCGTTGTTGACTCCCTCCACGAGCAGTACTTC. This sequence encodes CSVVDSLHEQYF.

This clone was observed a single time. The rearrangement joins TRBV5-1 to TRBJ2-1, with a possible D match to TRBD2 (5 bases). Germline CDR1 SGHRS, CDR2 YFSETQ. This CDR3 has 16 amino acids. The V end was cut by 0 bases, the J end by 4 bases, with 14 bases between. In DNA form, the CDR3 reads TGCGCCAGCAGCTTGGCGGGCCAAAGAGGGTACAATGAGCAGTTCTTC. Translated, it gives CASSLAGQRGYNEQFF.

Of note for this clone: The junction departs from the called germline gene at one end, perhaps through a read error. The chain carries TRBV5-1 and TRBJ1-1, with 7 bases aligning to TRBD1. Germline assignment: CDR1 SGHRS and CDR2 YFSETQ. There are 14 residues in the CDR3. CDR3 sequence (DNA): TGCGCCAGCAGTTTGGAGGGGGCCTTCACTGAAGCTTTCTTT. Translated: CASSLEGAFTEAFF.

This clone appeared a few times. This chain uses TRBV5-1 with TRBJ1-5; D perhaps matches TRBD1 (6 bases). The CDR3 is 15 residues long. Trimming stripped 0 bases from V and 5 bases from J, with 12 bases between. Germline loops: CDR1 SGHRS, CDR2 YFSETQ. The CDR3 coding sequence is TGCGCCAGCAGCTTGGACGGGGGGCGAGATCAGCCCCAGCATTTT. Encoded protein: CASSLDGGRDQPQHF.

CDR3 protein: CASSDRGEIWAGELFF. The CDR3 DNA is TGTGCCAGTAGTGACAGGGGGGAGATCTGGGCCGGGGAGCTGTTTTTT. The V call is TRBV19, the J call TRBJ2-2; 9 nucleotides align to TRBD1. Germline trimming cut 5 bases from V and 6 bases from J; bases unmatched to any gene: 10. The CDR3 totals 16 residues. The germline gives CDR1 LNHDA, CDR2 SQIVND (reference sequence).

The J gene is TRBJ2-3, the V gene TRBV28; the match to TRBD2 covers 12 bases. The CDR3 has 16 residues. J gave up 3 bases and V 7 bases, and 8 bases lay outside the gene matches. Germline V lookup: CDR1 MDHEN, CDR2 SYDVKM. The CDR3 loop is CASTPPSGGGTDTQYF. The CDR3 region has the DNA TGTGCCAGCACCCCACCTAGCGGGGGGGGAACAGATACGCAGTATTTT.